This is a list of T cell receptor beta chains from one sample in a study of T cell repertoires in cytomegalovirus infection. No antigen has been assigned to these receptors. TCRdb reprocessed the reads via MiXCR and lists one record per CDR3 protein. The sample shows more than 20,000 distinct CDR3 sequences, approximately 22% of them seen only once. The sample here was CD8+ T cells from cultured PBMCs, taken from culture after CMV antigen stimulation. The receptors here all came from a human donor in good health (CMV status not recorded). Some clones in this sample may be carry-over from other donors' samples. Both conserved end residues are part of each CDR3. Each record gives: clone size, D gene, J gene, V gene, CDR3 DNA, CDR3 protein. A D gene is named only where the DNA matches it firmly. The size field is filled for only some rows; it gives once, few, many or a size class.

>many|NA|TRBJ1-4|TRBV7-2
TGTGCCAGCAGCTCGGGGGGGTGGCCTAATGAAAAACTGTTTTTT
CASSSGGWPNEKLFF
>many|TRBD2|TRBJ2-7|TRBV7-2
TGTGCCAGCAGCGTCACTAGCGGGGGTTTCTACGAGCAGTACTTC
CASSVTSGGFYEQYF
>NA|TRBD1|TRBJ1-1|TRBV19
TGTGCCAGTAGTATGACAGGGGGTACTGAAGCTTTCTTT
CASSMTGGTEAFF
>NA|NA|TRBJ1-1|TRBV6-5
TGTGCCAGCAGTACAGCCCCAGGGTTCATGAACACTGAAGCTTTCTTT
CASSTAPGFMNTEAFF
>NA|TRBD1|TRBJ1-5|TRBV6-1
TGTGCCAGCAGTGTGGACAGGGGCCCAGGATTATATCCGCCCCAGCATTTT
CASSVDRGPGLYPPQHF
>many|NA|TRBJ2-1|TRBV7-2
TGTGCCAGCAGCTTATCGTCAGGCACCACCTACAATGAGCAGTTCTTC
CASSLSSGTTYNEQFF
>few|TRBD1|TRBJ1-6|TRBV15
TGTGCCACCAGCATCCGGGACAGGGGAGCCTCCTATAATTCACCCCTCCACTTT
CATSIRDRGASYNSPLHF
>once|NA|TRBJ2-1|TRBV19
TGTGCCAGTAGTACCTTAGGTGGGGTAGGGGGGGGCTCCCCGCCTTTCTACAATGAACAGTTCTTC
CASSTLGGVGGGSPPFYNEQFF
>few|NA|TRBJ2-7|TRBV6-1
TGTGCCAGCAGCCCAACTGTGACAGCGGCGTACGAGCAGTACTTC
CASSPTVTAAYEQYF
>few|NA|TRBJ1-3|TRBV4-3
TGCGCCAGCAGCCCCTACGGGGGGGGAAACACCATATATTTT
CASSPYGGGNTIYF
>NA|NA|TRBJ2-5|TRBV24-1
TGTGCCACCAGTGATTTGGATCTCTCGGGGTCTGGAGAGACCCAGTACTTC
CATSDLDLSGSGETQYF
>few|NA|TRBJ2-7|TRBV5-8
TGTGCCAGCAGCTTGTACTTTATCACGATCCTTGCCTACGAGCAGTACTTC
CASSLYFITILAYEQYF